Below are 27 T cell receptor beta chains sequenced from a single sample in a study of CD8 T cells in ankylosing spondylitis. TCRdb reprocessed the 5' RACE reads via MiXCR and lists one record per CDR3 protein. The sample carries roughly 64,000 distinct CDR3 sequences, around 6.4% recorded once. Sequenced sample: synovial fluid, either unsorted or a sorted T cell fraction (not recorded which). All receptors come from a male donor with ankylosing spondylitis.

This clonotype was observed a handful of times. This rearrangement joins TRBV15 to TRBJ1-4; 7 nucleotides line up with TRBD1. From germline, CDR1 is LNHNV and CDR2 YYDKDF (reference sequence). J was trimmed by 7 bases and V by 2 bases; bases with no gene match: 13. This CDR3 region has 17 residues. This chain's CDR3 is CATSRINRGLTGEKLFF. The DNA for the CDR3 is TGTGCCACCAGCAGAATAAACAGGGGCCTAACGGGTGAAAAACTGTTTTTT.

This clonotype was detected many times. V is TRBV28 and J is TRBJ1-1; TRBD1 agrees at 7 bases. Germline loops: CDR1 MDHEN, CDR2 SYDVKM. This CDR3 has 14 residues. V shed 2 bases and J 8 bases; nucleotides not matched to a gene: 8. The chain's CDR3 is CASSLEDRTKEAFF. DNA of the CDR3: TGTGCCAGCAGTTTAGAGGACAGGACTAAGGAAGCTTTCTTT.

This clonotype was observed many times. The J gene is TRBJ2-1, the V gene TRBV9, with a tentative D call TRBD2 (5 bases). Germline V gene lookup returns CDR1 SGDLS and CDR2 YYNGEE. CDR3 size: 15 residues. The V gene lost 3 bases and the J gene lost 3 bases, with 13 bases spanning the gap. CDR3 sequence: CASSAHDGVYNEQFF. DNA for the CDR3: TGTGCCAGCAGCGCCCACGACGGGGTCTACAATGAGCAGTTCTTC.

This clonotype has a count of ten or more. V usage is TRBV7-3 and J usage is TRBJ2-3, with 10 bases fitting TRBD2. Germline CDR1 and CDR2: SGHTA and FQGTGA. This CDR3 is 15 amino acids long. V trimming: 5 bases; J trimming: 5 bases; junction bases outside the gene matches: 7. CDR3 sequence (DNA): TGTGCCAGCAGCGAGCTAGCGGGAGCGGTAGATACGCAGTATTTT. The encoded protein is CASSELAGAVDTQYF.

This clonotype was counted a single time. The chain carries TRBV6-5 and TRBJ2-2; D not resolved. The V end was cut by 0 bases, the J end by 7 bases, with 12 bases between. Germline loops: CDR1 MNHEY, CDR2 SVGAGI. The CDR3 spans 15 residues. The CDR3 is CASSYSISSVGELFF. The CDR3 DNA reads TGTGCCAGCAGTTACTCGATTTCGTCTGTCGGGGAGCTGTTTTTT.

This clonotype occurred many times. The gene calls are TRBV20-1 and TRBJ1-3; the match to TRBD1 covers 9 bases. The CDR3 runs 16 residues. After removal of 0 bases from V and 3 bases from J, the junction contained 6 bases not matched to a gene. Per the germline V gene, CDR1 is DFQATT and CDR2 is SNEGSKA (reference sequence). The CDR3 loop is CSARDQGQGFGNTIYF. In nucleotides, the CDR3 is TGCAGTGCTAGAGATCAGGGACAGGGTTTTGGAAACACCATATATTTT.

This clonotype was counted ten times or more. The rearrangement links TRBV28 to TRBJ2-1; 10 positions match TRBD2. The CDR3 consists of 18 residues. V was pared by 2 bases and J by 3 bases, with 10 bases of the junction left unmatched. Germline V gene data show CDR1 as MDHEN and CDR2 as SYDVKM. CDR3 bases: TGTGCCAGCAGTTTAACCCCCCTCAGACTAGCGGGCTACAATGAGCAGTTCTTC. Protein product: CASSLTPLRLAGYNEQFF.

The table lists this clonotype with a few counts. The V call is TRBV11-3, the J call TRBJ2-7; TRBD2 is a possible D gene (7 bases). Trimming took off 5 bases at V and 0 bases at J, with 17 bases between the two ends. The CDR3 is 16 amino acids. The germline V gene has CDR1 SGHNT and CDR2 YENEEA. CDR3 coding DNA: TGTGCCAGCAGCACCGGGGGGCAGGTGAGCTCCTACGAGCAGTACTTC. The encoded protein is CASSTGGQVSSYEQYF.

The CDR3 is CASSPGLADLYEQYF. In nucleotides, the CDR3 is TGTGCCAGCAGTCCGGGACTAGCGGACCTCTACGAGCAGTACTTC. The rearrangement uses TRBV5-5 and TRBJ2-7; TRBD2 matches at 11 bases. The germline V gene has CDR1 SGHKS and CDR2 YYEKEE (reference sequence). V trimming: 5 bases; J trimming: 3 bases; junction bases outside the gene matches: 7. CDR3 size: 15 residues. Combining the CDR3 with reference TRBV5-5 and TRBJ2-7 gives the whole variable domain DAGVTQSPTHLIKTRGQQVTLRCSPISGHKSVSWYQQVLGQGPQFIFQYYEKEERGRGNFPDRFSARQFPNYSSELNVNALLLGDSALYLCASSPGLADLYEQYFGPGTRLTVT.

This clonotype appeared many times. J is TRBJ2-7 and V is TRBV5-1, with D uncertain. The CDR3 has 13 amino acids. Between the trimmed V and J ends, which lost 2 bases and 2 bases, there was a span of 8 bases. Germline assignment: CDR1 SGHRS and CDR2 YFSETQ. This CDR3 reads CASSFDGTYEQYF. The DNA for the CDR3 is TGCGCCAGCAGCTTCGACGGAACCTACGAGCAGTACTTC.

This clonotype was detected many times. This rearrangement joins TRBV5-1 to TRBJ1-2; D remains unclear. This CDR3 spans 16 amino acids. The germline CDR1 and CDR2 sequences are SGHRS and YFSETQ. Deletions cut 0 bases from V and 0 bases from J, with 12 bases between. CDR3 sequence (DNA): TGCGCCAGCAGCTTGGATCCGGGTACTTCTAACTATGGCTACACCTTC. Translating gives CASSLDPGTSNYGYTF.

A few counts support this clonotype. The J gene is TRBJ1-5, the V gene TRBV19, with D maybe TRBD1 (6 bases). Trimming pared 1 base from V and 5 bases from J, leaving 18 bases between. The CDR3 loop spans 17 amino acids. In germline, CDR1 is LNHDA, CDR2 SQIVND (reference sequence). For the CDR3, the DNA is TGTGCCAGTAGTATAGCTCAGGGGTATGGCGTGGATCAGCCCCAGCATTTT. It codes for CASSIAQGYGVDQPQHF.

The CDR3 sequence: CAWRQRTPGLRYEQYF. The CDR3 DNA is TGTGCCTGGAGACAAAGGACACCGGGACTCCGCTACGAGCAGTACTTC. The gene calls are TRBV30 and TRBJ2-7, with D possibly TRBD2 on 6 matching bases. The CDR3 extends over 16 amino acids. V was clipped by 3 bases and J by 3 bases, with 21 bases between them. Germline V gene lookup returns CDR1 GTSNPN and CDR2 SVGIG (reference sequence).

The J gene is TRBJ2-5, the V gene TRBV2; 11 positions agree with TRBD2. Trimming removed 4 bases from V and 1 base from J; junction bases left unmatched: 8. The germline V gene has CDR1 SNHLY and CDR2 FYNNEI. The CDR3 has 17 residues. CDR3 DNA sequence: TGTGCCAGCAGTGCCCCCATAGCGGGAGGGATCCAAGAGACCCAGTACTTC. Translation gives CASSAPIAGGIQETQYF.

This clonotype was seen at least ten times. The chain has TRBV7-9 and TRBJ2-1; D could derive from TRBD1 or TRBD2 (5 bases each). The CDR3 runs to 11 residues. Between the trimmed V and J ends, which lost 5 bases and 13 bases, there was a span of 12 bases. In germline, CDR1 is SEHNR, CDR2 FQNEAQ (reference sequence). The CDR3 loop is CASSPGAVQFF. CDR3 bases: TGTGCCAGCAGCCCCGGGGCCGTTCAGTTCTTC.

The V gene is TRBV20-1, the J gene TRBJ2-7, with D unclear. Germline CDR1 is DFQATT and CDR2 is SNEGSKA (reference sequence). The CDR3 runs 11 residues. Trimming removed 3 bases from V and 4 bases from J, with 7 bases in between. CDR3 coding DNA: TGCAGTGCTAGGGGTGGATACGAGCAGTACTTC. This codes for CSARGGYEQYF.

This clonotype was found many times. The chain couples TRBV9 to TRBJ1-2; 7 bases match TRBD1. V trimming: 3 bases; J trimming: 4 bases; junction bases outside the gene matches: 6. CDR3 length: 14 amino acids. Germline lookup yields CDR1 SGDLS and CDR2 YYNGEE. CDR3 sequence (DNA): TGTGCCAGCAGCGCCCTCGGGACAGCCTATGGCTACACCTTC. Its protein is CASSALGTAYGYTF.

This clonotype was seen at least ten times. The chain is built from TRBV7-2 and TRBJ2-1; 8 bases line up with TRBD2. CDR3 size: 16 residues. V gave up 2 bases and J gave up 5 bases; unmatched junction bases: 8. The V gene's germline CDR1 is SGHTA and CDR2 FQGNSA. The CDR3 here is CASSLLWAGGNNEQFF. Written as DNA, the CDR3 is TGTGCCAGCAGCTTACTGTGGGCGGGAGGCAACAATGAGCAGTTCTTC.

There are many counts of this clonotype. This rearrangement joins TRBV11-1 to TRBJ2-1, with 12 bases lining up with TRBD2. The germline V gene has CDR1 SGHAT and CDR2 FQDESV (reference sequence). This CDR3 is 18 amino acids long. Trimming took 5 bases from V and 0 from J; bases not matched to a gene: 8. The DNA for the CDR3 is TGTGCCAGCAGCGAAACTAGCGGGAGGTTCTACTCCTACAATGAGCAGTTCTTC. It codes for CASSETSGRFYSYNEQFF.

This clonotype was seen a handful of times. This chain uses TRBV5-1 with TRBJ1-1; D is perhaps TRBD1 (6 bases). Germline CDR1 is SGHRS and CDR2 is YFSETQ. The length of the CDR3 is 15 residues. Between the trimmed V and J ends, which lost 2 bases and 11 bases, there was a span of 22 bases. The CDR3 sequence: CASSLEGQHPLIAFF. The DNA for the CDR3 is TGCGCCAGCAGCTTAGAAGGACAGCACCCGTTGATTGCTTTCTTT.

This clonotype was counted many times. This chain uses TRBV12-3 or TRBV12-4 with TRBJ2-7, with 8 positions matching TRBD2. The length of the CDR3 is 14 residues. V dropped 6 bases and J dropped 4; count of bases not matched to a gene: 8. The CDR3: CASRASGRGYEQYF. Here the CDR3 DNA reads TGTGCCAGCAGGGCCAGCGGGAGAGGGTACGAGCAGTACTTC.

This clonotype has only a few counts. The chain joins TRBV20-1 to TRBJ2-5; TRBD1 matches at 9 bases. CDR3 length: 14 amino acids. Looked up from germline, CDR1 is DFQATT and CDR2 is SNEGSKA (reference sequence). The V gene end was trimmed by 5 bases and the J gene end by 2 bases; junction bases not matched to a gene: 6. This CDR3 reads CSAYRGLGQETQYF. The CDR3 nucleotides are TGCAGTGCTTACAGGGGGCTGGGGCAAGAGACCCAGTACTTC.

This clonotype was seen only a few times. The genes are TRBV7-8 and TRBJ1-6; D is uncertain. The CDR3 has 12 residues. V shed 5 bases and J shed 10 bases, with 9 bases lying between them. Germline V gene data show CDR1 as SGHVS and CDR2 as FQNEAQ. CDR3 coding DNA: TGTGCCAGCAGCCCACCGGTCTCACCCCTCCACTTT. The encoded protein is CASSPPVSPLHF.

This clonotype showed up many times. Written as DNA, the CDR3 is TGTGCCAGCAGCTTATGGGAGAGTTCACCCCTCCACTTT. This gives the protein CASSLWESSPLHF. This chain joins TRBV7-2 and TRBJ1-6; D gene uncertain. V gave up 2 bases and J gave up 9 bases, with 8 bases separating them. CDR1 SGHTA and CDR2 FQGNSA come from the germline V gene. The CDR3 is 13 amino acids.

This clonotype was observed many times. The chain has TRBV9 and TRBJ2-1; TRBD2 might be the D (6 bases). V lost 3 bases and J lost 6, with 16 bases in between. The CDR3 is 15 residues long. CDR1 and CDR2 from the germline V gene are SGDLS and YYNGEE. CDR3 region: CASSEIAAQGNEQFF. The CDR3 nucleotides read TGTGCCAGCAGCGAGATAGCGGCCCAGGGCAATGAGCAGTTCTTC.

This clonotype turned up a few times. The chain carries TRBV20-1 and TRBJ2-1, with D possibly matching TRBD2 (5 bases). Germline assignment: CDR1 DFQATT and CDR2 SNEGSKA (reference sequence). V was shortened by 7 bases and J by 1 base, with 11 bases between the two germline ends. The CDR3 extends over 13 amino acids. The CDR3 DNA is TGCAGTGTGCTAGCTATTTCCTACAATGAGCAGTTCTTC. It is translated as CSVLAISYNEQFF.

This clonotype was counted ten times or more. The chain links TRBV7-2 to TRBJ2-7; D possibly corresponds to TRBD1 (6 bases). Germline assignment: CDR1 SGHTA and CDR2 FQGNSA. CDR3 length: 14 amino acids. V was cut by 5 bases and J by 3 bases, with 14 bases left in between. The CDR3 loop is CASSRTENLYEQYF. The DNA of the CDR3 is TGTGCCAGCAGCCGGACAGAAAACCTCTACGAGCAGTACTTC.